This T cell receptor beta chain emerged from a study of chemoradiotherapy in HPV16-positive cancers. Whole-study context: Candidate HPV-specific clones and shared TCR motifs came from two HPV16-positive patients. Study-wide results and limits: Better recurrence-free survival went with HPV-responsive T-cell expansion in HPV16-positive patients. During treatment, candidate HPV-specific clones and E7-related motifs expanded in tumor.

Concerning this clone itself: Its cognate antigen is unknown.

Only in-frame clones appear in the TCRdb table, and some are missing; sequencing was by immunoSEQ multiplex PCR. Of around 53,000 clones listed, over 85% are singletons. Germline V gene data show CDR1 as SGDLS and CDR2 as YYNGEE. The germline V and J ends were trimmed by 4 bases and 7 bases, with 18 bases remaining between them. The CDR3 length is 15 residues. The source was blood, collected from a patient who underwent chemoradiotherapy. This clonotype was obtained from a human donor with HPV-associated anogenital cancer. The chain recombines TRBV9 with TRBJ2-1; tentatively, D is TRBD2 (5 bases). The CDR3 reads CASSSRTVLSNEQFF. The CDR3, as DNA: TGTGCCAGCAGCTCTCGGACTGTCTTGTCTAATGAGCAGTTCTTC. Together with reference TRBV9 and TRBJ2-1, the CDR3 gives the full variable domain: DSGVTQTPKHLITATGQRVTLRCSPRSGDLSVYWYQQSLDQGLQFLIQYYNGEERAKGNILERFSAQQFPDLHSELNLSSLELGDSALYFCASSSRTVLSNEQFFGPGTRLTVL.